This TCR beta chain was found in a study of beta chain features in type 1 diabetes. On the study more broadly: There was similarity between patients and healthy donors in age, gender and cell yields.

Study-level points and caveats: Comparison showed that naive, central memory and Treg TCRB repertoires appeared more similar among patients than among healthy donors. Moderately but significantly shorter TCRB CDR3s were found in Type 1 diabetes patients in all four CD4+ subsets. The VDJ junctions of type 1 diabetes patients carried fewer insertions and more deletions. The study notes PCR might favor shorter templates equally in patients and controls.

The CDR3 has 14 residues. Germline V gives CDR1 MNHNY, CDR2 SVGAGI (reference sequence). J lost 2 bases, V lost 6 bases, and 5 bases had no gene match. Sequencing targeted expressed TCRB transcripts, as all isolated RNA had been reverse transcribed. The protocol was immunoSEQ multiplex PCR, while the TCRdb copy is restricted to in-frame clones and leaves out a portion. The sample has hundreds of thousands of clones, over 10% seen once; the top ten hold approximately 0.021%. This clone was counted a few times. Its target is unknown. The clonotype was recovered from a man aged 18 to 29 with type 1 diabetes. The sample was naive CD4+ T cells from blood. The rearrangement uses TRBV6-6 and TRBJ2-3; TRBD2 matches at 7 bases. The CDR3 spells CASRKLAITDTQYF. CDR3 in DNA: TGTGCCAGCAGGAAACTAGCGATCACAGATACGCAGTATTTT.